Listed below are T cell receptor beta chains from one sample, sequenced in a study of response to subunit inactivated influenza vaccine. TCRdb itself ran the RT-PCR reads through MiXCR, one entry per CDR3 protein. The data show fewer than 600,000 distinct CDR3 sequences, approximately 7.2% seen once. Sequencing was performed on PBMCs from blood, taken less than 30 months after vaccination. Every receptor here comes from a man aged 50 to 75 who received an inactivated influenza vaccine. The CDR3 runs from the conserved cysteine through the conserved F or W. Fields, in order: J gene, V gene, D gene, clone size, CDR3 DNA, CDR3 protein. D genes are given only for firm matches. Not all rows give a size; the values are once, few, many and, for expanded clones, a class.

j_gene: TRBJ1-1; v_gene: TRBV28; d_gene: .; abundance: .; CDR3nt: TGTGCCAGCAGTTTCGTCTGGAACACTGAAGCTTTCTTT; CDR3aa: CASSFVWNTEAFF
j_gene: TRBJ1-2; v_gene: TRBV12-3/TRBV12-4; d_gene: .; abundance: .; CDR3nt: TGTGCCAGCAGTTTCAGGGTTATGAGTGGCTACACCTTC; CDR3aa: CASSFRVMSGYTF
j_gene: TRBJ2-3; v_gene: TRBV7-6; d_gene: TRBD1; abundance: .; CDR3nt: TGTGCCAGCAGCTTGAGGACAGGGGGGGAAGATACGCAGTATTTT; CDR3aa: CASSLRTGGEDTQYF
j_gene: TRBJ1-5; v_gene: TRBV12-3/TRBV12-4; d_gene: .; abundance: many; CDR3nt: TGTGCCAGCAGTTTACGGGGGCTCGGCAATCAGCCCCAGCATTTT; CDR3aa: CASSLRGLGNQPQHF
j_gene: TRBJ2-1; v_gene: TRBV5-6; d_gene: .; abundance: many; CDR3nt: TGTGCCAGCGGCAGCCCCCACAGGGACAATGAGCAGTTCTTC; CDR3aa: CASGSPHRDNEQFF
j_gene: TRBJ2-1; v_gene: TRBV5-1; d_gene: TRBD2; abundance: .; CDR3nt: TGCGCCAGCAGCTTGAGGCTAGCGGGAGGGTTATACAATGAGCAGTTCTTC; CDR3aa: CASSLRLAGGLYNEQFF
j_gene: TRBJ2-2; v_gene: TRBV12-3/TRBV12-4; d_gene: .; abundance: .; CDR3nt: TGTGCCAGCAGCTCTCACGGGTCAGGGACGGGCGGGGAGCTGTTTTTT; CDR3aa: CASSSHGSGTGGELFF
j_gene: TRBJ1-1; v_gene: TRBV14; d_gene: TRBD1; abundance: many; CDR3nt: TGTGCCAGCGGACAGGGCGTGAACACTGAAGCTTTCTTT; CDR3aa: CASGQGVNTEAFF
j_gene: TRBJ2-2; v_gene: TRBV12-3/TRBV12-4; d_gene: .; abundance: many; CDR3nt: TGTGCCAGCAAAGGACTTCCTAACACCGGGGAGCTGTTTTTT; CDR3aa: CASKGLPNTGELFF
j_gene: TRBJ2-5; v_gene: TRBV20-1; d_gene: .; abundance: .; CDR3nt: TGCAGTGCGCCACTGGGTGAGGGGGTCCAAGAGACCCAGTACTTC; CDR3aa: CSAPLGEGVQETQYF
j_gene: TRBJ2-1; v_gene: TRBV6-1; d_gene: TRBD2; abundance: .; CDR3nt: TGTGCCAGCAGTCTGAGCGGGAGGACCAACAATGAGCAGTTCTTC; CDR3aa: CASSLSGRTNNEQFF
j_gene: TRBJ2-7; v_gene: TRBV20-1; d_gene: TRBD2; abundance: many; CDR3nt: TGCAGTGCTGTCGTAGCGGGGCGACTCTACGAGCAGTACTTC; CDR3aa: CSAVVAGRLYEQYF
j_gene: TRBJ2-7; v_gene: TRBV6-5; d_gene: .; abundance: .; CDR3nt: TGTGCCAGCAGTTACGGTGAACAGGGACTATACGAGCAGTACTTC; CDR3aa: CASSYGEQGLYEQYF
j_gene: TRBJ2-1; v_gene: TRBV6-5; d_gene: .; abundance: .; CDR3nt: TGTGCCAGCAGTTACTCGATGAGCGCGTCTCTCAATGAGCAGTTCTTC; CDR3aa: CASSYSMSASLNEQFF
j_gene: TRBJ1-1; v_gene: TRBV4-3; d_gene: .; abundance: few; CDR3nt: TGCGCCAGCAGCCAAACAGGGATCACTGAAGCTTTCTTT; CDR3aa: CASSQTGITEAFF
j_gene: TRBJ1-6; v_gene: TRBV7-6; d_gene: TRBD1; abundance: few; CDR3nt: TGTGCCAGCAGCTCTCAACAGGGGTTCTATAATTCACCCCTCCACTTT; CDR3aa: CASSSQQGFYNSPLHF
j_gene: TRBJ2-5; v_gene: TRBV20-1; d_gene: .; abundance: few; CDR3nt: TGCAGTGCTAGAGATATTAGGACAGCTTTGGAAGAGACCCAGTACTTC; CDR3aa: CSARDIRTALEETQYF
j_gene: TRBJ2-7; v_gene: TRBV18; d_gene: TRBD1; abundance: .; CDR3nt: TGTGCCAGCTCCGTTTCACCGGGACAGGGGAACTACGAGCAGTACTTC; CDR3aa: CASSVSPGQGNYEQYF
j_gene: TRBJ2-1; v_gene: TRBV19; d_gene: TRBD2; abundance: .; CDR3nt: TGTGCCAGTAGTATCCGACTAGCGGGGGGTATTGGAAGCTCCTACAATGAGCAGTTTTTC; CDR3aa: CASSIRLAGGIGSSYNEQFF
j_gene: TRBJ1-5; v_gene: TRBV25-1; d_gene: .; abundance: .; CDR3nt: TGTGCCAGCAGTGAGTCAGGGCTCAATCAGCCCCAGCATTTT; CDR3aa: CASSESGLNQPQHF
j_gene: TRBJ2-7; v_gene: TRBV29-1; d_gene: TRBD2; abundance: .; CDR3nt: TGCAGCGCAGGTGTAGCGGGAGGCCACGAGCAGTACTTC; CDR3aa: CSAGVAGGHEQYF
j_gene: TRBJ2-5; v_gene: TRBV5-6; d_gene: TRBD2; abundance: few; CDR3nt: TGTGCCAGCAGCTTGGAGGCGGGAGGGCCCTTTACGCAGACCCAGTACTTC; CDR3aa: CASSLEAGGPFTQTQYF
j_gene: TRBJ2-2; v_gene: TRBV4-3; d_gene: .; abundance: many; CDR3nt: TGCGCCAGCAGCCCGATGGCCGGGGAGCTGTTTTTT; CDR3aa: CASSPMAGELFF
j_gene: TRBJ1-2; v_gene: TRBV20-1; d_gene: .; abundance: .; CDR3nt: TGCAGTGCTAGAGTCAGCCTGTATGGCTACACCTTC; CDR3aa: CSARVSLYGYTF
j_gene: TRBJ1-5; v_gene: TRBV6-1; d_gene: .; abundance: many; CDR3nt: TGTGCCAGCAGTCAGGGGATGGGTAATCAGCCCCAGCATTTT; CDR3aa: CASSQGMGNQPQHF
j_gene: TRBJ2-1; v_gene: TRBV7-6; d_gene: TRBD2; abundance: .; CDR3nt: TGTGCCAGCAGCTTAATTGGGACTAGCGGGACAAATGAGCAGTTCTTC; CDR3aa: CASSLIGTSGTNEQFF
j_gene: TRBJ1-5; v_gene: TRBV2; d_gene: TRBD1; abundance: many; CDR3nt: TGTGCCAGCAGCGATCCGGGACAGAGCAATCAGCCCCAGCATTTT; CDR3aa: CASSDPGQSNQPQHF
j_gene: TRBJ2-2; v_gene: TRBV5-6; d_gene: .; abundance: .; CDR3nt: TGTGCCAGCAGCTTGGCCTTAAATAGGAACACCGGGGAGCTGTTTTTT; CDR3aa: CASSLALNRNTGELFF
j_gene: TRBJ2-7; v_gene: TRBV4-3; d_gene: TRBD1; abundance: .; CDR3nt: TGCGCCAGCAGCCCACGTGGGGGACAGGGGTCATACGAGCAGTACTTC; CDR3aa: CASSPRGGQGSYEQYF
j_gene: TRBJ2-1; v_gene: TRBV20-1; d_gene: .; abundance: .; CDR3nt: TGCAGTGCTAGAGAATACCGCGGGGCCTCCTACAATGAGCAGTTCTTC; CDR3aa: CSAREYRGASYNEQFF
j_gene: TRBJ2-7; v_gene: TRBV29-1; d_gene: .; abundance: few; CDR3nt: TGCAGCGTTGGATCCGGGACGGTTTCTAACGAGCAGTACTTC; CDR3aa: CSVGSGTVSNEQYF
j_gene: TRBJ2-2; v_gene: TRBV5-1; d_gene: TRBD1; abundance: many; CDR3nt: TGCGCCAGCAGCTTGGCGACAGGGGCGGGGAACACCGGGGAGCTGTTTTTT; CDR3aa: CASSLATGAGNTGELFF